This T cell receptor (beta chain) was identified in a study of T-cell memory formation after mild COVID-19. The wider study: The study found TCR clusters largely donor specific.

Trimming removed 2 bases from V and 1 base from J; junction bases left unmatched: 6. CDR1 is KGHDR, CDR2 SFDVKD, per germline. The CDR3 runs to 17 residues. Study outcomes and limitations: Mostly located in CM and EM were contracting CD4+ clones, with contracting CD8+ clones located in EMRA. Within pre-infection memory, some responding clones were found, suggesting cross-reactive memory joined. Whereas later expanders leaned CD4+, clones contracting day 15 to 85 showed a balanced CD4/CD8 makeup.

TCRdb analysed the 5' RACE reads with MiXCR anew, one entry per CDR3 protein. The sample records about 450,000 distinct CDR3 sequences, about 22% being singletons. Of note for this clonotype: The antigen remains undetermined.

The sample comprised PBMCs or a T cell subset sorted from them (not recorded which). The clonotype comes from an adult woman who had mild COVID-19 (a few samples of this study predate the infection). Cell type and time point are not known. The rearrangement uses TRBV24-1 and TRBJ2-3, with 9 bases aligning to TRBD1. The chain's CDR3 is CATSDWDRARGTDTQYF. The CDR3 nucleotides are TGTGCCACCAGTGATTGGGACAGGGCAAGGGGCACAGATACGCAGTATTTT.